Below, 21 T cell receptor beta chains from the same sample are listed, as sequenced in a study of breast tumors, draining lymph nodes, adjacent tissues (TCRdb year 2016). The library was built by means of multiplex PCR. Instrument on record: Illumina HiSeq 2000. Through fastp at Q25 and MiXCR, TCRdb rebuilt clones from the public reads, retaining in-frame beta chains. Each CDR3 protein gets just one entry, which takes the most common genes and DNA from the rows behind it. The sample table contains more than 80,000 distinct CDR3 sequences; only one count was recorded for approximately 28% of them. The top ten constitute approximately 5.3% of the sample. The axillary draining lymph nodes of breast cancer patients were the source of the lymph node samples. The source material was axillary lymph node tissue. Receptors were obtained from a female donor with breast cancer. Some clones in this sample may be carry-over from other donors' samples.

The chain recombines TRBV5-1 with TRBJ2-2; a possible D gene is TRBD1 (5 bases). Germline V CDR1 and CDR2: SGHRS, YFSETQ. The V end was cut by 2 bases, the J end by 6 bases, with 8 bases between. The CDR3 is 13 amino acids. The CDR3 bases are TGCGCCAGCAGCTTTGACAGCCCCGGGGAGCTGTTTTTT. Its translation: CASSFDSPGELFF.

The chain recombines TRBV6-5 with TRBJ2-5, with D maybe TRBD2 (5 bases). The CDR3 covers 17 residues. Trimming removed 5 bases from V and 5 bases from J, with 24 bases in between. The V gene's germline CDR1 is MNHEY and CDR2 SVGAGI. The DNA for the CDR3 is TGTGCCAGCAGTCGCCTCAAGCGGACTGGCGATGACGAGACCCAGTACTTC. Its translation: CASSRLKRTGDDETQYF.

In the case of this clonotype: Without the conserved terminal phenylalanine or tryptophan, this CDR3 likely stems from a read error. V usage is TRBV5-5 and J usage is TRBJ2-7; D is unclear. V lost 4 bases, J lost 6 bases, and 11 bases lay in between. CDR3 length: 12 amino acids. Germline CDR1 SGHKS, CDR2 YYEKEE (reference sequence). The CDR3 bases are TGTGCCAGCAGCCCCCGTCAGTCCGAGCAGTACCTC. This gives the protein CASSPRQSEQYL.

The chain carries TRBV7-8 and TRBJ1-5; no firm D call. Germline CDR1 is SGHVS and CDR2 is FQNEAQ. V lost 3 bases and J 3 bases, leaving 12 bases between the germline ends. The CDR3 is 15 residues long. CDR3 DNA: TGTGCCAGCAGCTTTGCGGGCAATATCAATCAGCCCCAGCATTTT. It codes for CASSFAGNINQPQHF.

This chain links TRBV6-5 with TRBJ1-2, with D possibly being TRBD1 (6 bases). Looked up from germline, CDR1 is MNHEY and CDR2 is SVGAGI. The CDR3 is 16 residues long. Trimming took off 5 bases at V and 2 bases at J, with 18 bases between the two ends. The CDR3, as DNA: TGTGCCAGCAGTCCCCGGGATCTTGGACAGAACTATGGCTACACCTTC. Translated, it gives CASSPRDLGQNYGYTF.

At least ten counts were recorded for this clonotype. The chain has TRBV6-6 and TRBJ2-3; D is ambiguous. The V gene lost 0 bases and the J gene lost 4 bases, with 14 bases spanning the gap. Per the germline V gene, CDR1 is MNHNY and CDR2 is SVGAGI (reference sequence). This CDR3 spans 16 amino acids. For the CDR3, the DNA is TGTGCCAGCAGTTACTCGAACTTGGAGATTGCAGATACGCAGTATTTT. Protein sequence: CASSYSNLEIADTQYF.

This clonotype was observed many times. The chain employs TRBV2 and TRBJ2-4; 8 positions agree with TRBD1. The length of the CDR3 is 16 residues. The germline gives CDR1 SNHLY, CDR2 FYNNEI. Losses at the gene ends were 7 bases for V and 0 bases for J; bases not matched to a gene: 8. The CDR3 sequence: CASIPGQGVAKNIQYF. The DNA of the CDR3 is TGTGCCAGCATTCCTGGACAGGGCGTAGCCAAAAACATTCAGTACTTC.

This clonotype was found once. A junction end diverges from the germline sequence, so it may reflect a read error. The rearrangement uses TRBV7-7 and TRBJ2-1, with 12 bases lining up with TRBD2. Per germline, CDR1 SSHAT and CDR2 FNYEAQ (reference sequence). CDR3 length: 15 residues. The CDR3 DNA reads TGTGCTAGCAGCTCGCCTAGCGGGAGGGCCGATGAGCAGTTCTTC. Encoded protein: CASSSPSGRADEQFF.

This clonotype was observed many times. The genes are TRBV11-2 and TRBJ2-3; 9 positions match TRBD2. The CDR3 has 20 amino acids. Per the germline V gene, CDR1 is SGHAT and CDR2 is FQNNGV. Trimming removed 6 bases from V and 0 bases from J; junction bases left unmatched: 19. In nucleotides, the CDR3 is TGTGCCAGCAGTTTAAGGACTAGCGCCTCCTTCTCATCTAGCACAGATACGCAGTATTTT. Residues: CASSLRTSASFSSSTDTQYF.

This clonotype was found many times. The rearrangement links TRBV2 to TRBJ1-6, with 7 bases identical to TRBD1. Germline loops: CDR1 SNHLY, CDR2 FYNNEI. J was trimmed by 9 bases and V by 4 bases; bases with no gene match: 6. The CDR3 runs 14 residues. The CDR3 DNA reads TGTGCCAGCAGTGGACAGGGCGTGAGTTCACCCCTCCACTTT. Protein product: CASSGQGVSSPLHF.

This clonotype was counted ten times or more. The genes are TRBV4-1 and TRBJ1-2; D remains unclear. Trimming shortened V by 0 bases and J by 3 bases, and 8 bases separated the two germline ends. The CDR3 consists of 14 residues. From germline, CDR1 is MGHRA and CDR2 YSYEKL. The CDR3 protein is CASSQDGRDYGYTF. The CDR3 DNA sequence: TGCGCCAGCAGCCAAGATGGGCGAGACTATGGCTACACCTTC.

Ten or more counts support this clonotype. The chain recombines TRBV3-1 with TRBJ2-3; D remains unclear. Between the trimmed V and J ends, which lost 0 bases and 3 bases, there was a span of 7 bases. Looked up from germline, CDR1 is LGHDT and CDR2 is YNNKEL (reference sequence). This CDR3 is built from 14 residues. The CDR3 DNA is TGTGCCAGCAGCCAAGATCGGCGGACAGATACGCAGTATTTT. Its protein is CASSQDRRTDTQYF.

The V and J genes are TRBV7-3 and TRBJ1-2, with D unclear. This CDR3 is built from 10 residues. Trimming cost V 2 bases and J 8 bases, with 3 bases left between them. Germline-derived CDR1 and CDR2 are SGHTA and FQGTGA. Here the CDR3 reads CASSLHGYTF. The CDR3 DNA is TGTGCCAGCAGCTTACACGGCTACACCTTC.

About this clonotype itself: The junction does not match germline at one end; this may be a read error. The chain is built from TRBV2 and TRBJ1-5; no firm D call. This CDR3 comprises 15 residues. Germline loops: CDR1 SNHLY, CDR2 FYNNEI. The CDR3 DNA is TGTGCCAGCAGTGGAGGCTTCCTAAGCAATGAGCCCCAGCATTTT. As protein: CASSGGFLSNEPQHF.

This clonotype has a count of ten or more. This sequence joins TRBV5-6 and TRBJ2-7; 11 bases fit TRBD2. Unmatched junction bases numbered 6, after V lost 1 base and J lost 6 bases. This CDR3 spans 15 amino acids. Germline V gene sequence: CDR1 SGHDT, CDR2 YYEEEE. Here the CDR3 reads CASSLPGTSGSEQYF. In DNA form, the CDR3 reads TGTGCCAGCAGCTTGCCCGGGACTAGCGGTAGCGAGCAGTACTTC.

This clonotype was recorded many times. This chain links TRBV5-6 with TRBJ2-5; TRBD1 matches at 8 bases. V was clipped by 4 bases and J by 5 bases; unmatched bases: 10. The length of the CDR3 is 15 residues. Germline-derived CDR1 and CDR2 are SGHDT and YYEEEE. The CDR3 protein is CASSTLGQGLETQYF. The CDR3 region has the DNA TGTGCCAGCAGCACGTTAGGACAGGGCTTGGAGACCCAGTACTTC.

This clonotype appeared a few times. The J gene is TRBJ1-1, the V gene TRBV20-1; 9 bases fit TRBD1. The J segment lost 2 bases and the V segment lost 3 bases, leaving 7 bases of the junction unmatched. CDR3 length equals 15 residues. The germline CDR1 and CDR2 sequences are DFQATT and SNEGSKA (reference sequence). The DNA of the CDR3 is TGCAGTGCTAGCGGGACAGGGAGGTCAAACACTGAAGCTTTCTTT. Its protein product is CSASGTGRSNTEAFF.

The sample holds many counts of this clonotype. The CDR3 loop is CASRRTRESGELFF. For the CDR3, the DNA is TGTGCCAGCAGGAGGACTAGGGAATCCGGGGAGCTGTTTTTT. The chain joins TRBV2 to TRBJ2-2, with TRBD2 matching 7 bases. The CDR3 is 14 residues long. With 6 bases clipped from V and 6 bases from J, the junction kept 7 bases outside the gene matches. Germline CDR1 reads SNHLY; CDR2 reads FYNNEI.

This clonotype came up many times. V usage is TRBV19 and J usage is TRBJ2-2, with no clear D. V lost 9 bases, J lost 7 bases, and 15 bases lay in between. CDR3 length equals 13 residues. Germline loops: CDR1 LNHDA, CDR2 SQIVND (reference sequence). The CDR3 spells CASREMRVGELFF. For the CDR3, the DNA is TGTGCCAGCCGCGAAATGCGAGTCGGGGAGCTGTTTTTT.

This clonotype was seen at least ten times. The chain employs TRBV12-5 and TRBJ2-1; 8 bases fit TRBD2. V lost 2 bases and J lost 4; bases outside the gene matches: 10. The CDR3 length is 17 residues. Germline V lookup: CDR1 LGHNT, CDR2 FRNRAP. The CDR3 spells CASGLYSPGLDYNEQFF. In DNA form, the CDR3 reads TGTGCTAGTGGTTTGTATTCCCCGGGACTAGATTACAATGAGCAGTTCTTC.

This rearrangement joins TRBV5-6 to TRBJ2-1; the match to TRBD2 covers 7 bases. Germline V CDR1 and CDR2: SGHDT, YYEEEE. The CDR3 covers 18 residues. Trimming cost V 5 bases and J 2 bases; bases outside gene matches: 16. CDR3 loop: CASSSGTTGSGTYNEQFF. The CDR3 coding sequence is TGTGCCAGCAGTAGTGGGACTACCGGGAGTGGGACCTACAATGAGCAGTTCTTC.